Each of the 24 T cell receptor beta chains below was sequenced from the same sample in a study of T cells after yellow fever vaccination. Each CDR3 protein is one row after TCRdb ran MiXCR on the 5' RACE reads. The sample consists of around 500,000 distinct CDR3 sequences, about a fifth of them appearing once. The starting material was PBMCs, obtained approximately 20 days after the first yellow fever vaccination. Receptors originate from a man aged 18 to 30 who received the YFV17D yellow fever vaccine.

The CDR3 sequence: CASSVSGVHTGELFF. The DNA for the CDR3 is TGTGCCAGCAGTGTATCGGGGGTCCACACCGGGGAGCTGTTTTTT. This sequence joins TRBV2 and TRBJ2-2; maybe TRBD2 (6 bases). CDR3 length equals 15 residues. CDR1 is SNHLY and CDR2 is FYNNEI in the germline V gene. V lost 4 bases and J lost 3, with 12 bases in between. The entire variable domain, with the rest obtained from reference TRBV2 and TRBJ2-2, is as follows: EPEVTQTPSHQVTQMGQEVILRCVPISNHLYFYWYRQILGQKVEFLVSFYNNEISEKSEIFDDQFSVERPDGSNFTLKIRSTKLEDSAMYFCASSVSGVHTGELFFGEGSRLTVL.

The chain carries TRBV24-1 and TRBJ2-5, with D possibly matching TRBD1 (5 bases). Trimming left V 4 bases short and J 9 bases short, with 14 bases between. This CDR3 region has 13 residues. Germline assignment: CDR1 KGHDR and CDR2 SFDVKD. CDR3 DNA sequence: TGTGCCACCAGTGACTCAGGGTCCATGGCCCAGTACTTC. Protein: CATSDSGSMAQYF.

This clonotype occurred a few times. The V call is TRBV5-1, the J call TRBJ2-1, with TRBD1 matching over 9 bases. The length of the CDR3 is 15 residues. Germline V gene data show CDR1 as SGHRS and CDR2 as YFSETQ. V was pared by 4 bases and J by 7 bases, with 9 bases of the junction left unmatched. The CDR3 loop reads CASSPRTGEANEQFF. The CDR3 nucleotides read TGCGCCAGCAGCCCAAGGACAGGGGAGGCGAATGAGCAGTTCTTC. The full variable domain, rest sourced from reference TRBV5-1 and TRBJ2-1, is KAGVTQTPRYLIKTRGQQVTLSCSPISGHRSVSWYQQTPGQGLQFLFEYFSETQRNKGNFPGRFSGRQFSNSRSEMNVSTLELGDSALYLCASSPRTGEANEQFFGPGTRLTVL.

The table lists this clonotype with a few counts. This chain connects TRBV7-2 to TRBJ1-3; D is ambiguous. Germline CDR1 reads SGHTA; CDR2 reads FQGNSA. The CDR3 sequence is 15 residues long. V shed 0 bases and J shed 4 bases, with 10 bases lying between them. The CDR3 DNA sequence: TGTGCCAGCAGCTTAGCAGGCCTGGGCGGAAACACCATATATTTT. The encoded protein is CASSLAGLGGNTIYF. The whole variable domain, remainder taken from reference TRBV7-2 and TRBJ1-3, is GAGVSQSPSNKVTEKGKDVELRCDPISGHTALYWYRQSLGQGLEFLIYFQGNSAPDKSGLPSDRFSAERTGGSVSTLTIQRTQQEDSAVYLCASSLAGLGGNTIYFGEGSWLTVV.

This clonotype was seen only a few times. The chain links TRBV4-3 to TRBJ2-1; TRBD1 might be the D (7 bases). Germline CDR1 reads LGHNA; CDR2 reads YSLEER. The length of the CDR3 is 15 residues. Trimming stripped 0 bases from V and 7 bases from J, with 13 bases between. CDR3 sequence reads: CASSQERTGGNEQFF. The CDR3 DNA reads TGCGCCAGCAGCCAAGAGAGGACAGGAGGGAATGAGCAGTTCTTC.

In this sample, this clonotype turned up many times. This chain joins TRBV12-3 or TRBV12-4 and TRBJ2-2; no definite D call. The CDR3 has 13 amino acids. V lost 4 bases and J 1 base, leaving 4 bases between the germline ends. Here the CDR3 reads CASSWGNTGELFF. The CDR3 DNA follows: TGTGCCAGCAGTTGGGGGAACACCGGGGAGCTGTTTTTT.

The chain couples TRBV7-9 to TRBJ2-2; D gene uncertain. Germline assignment: CDR1 SEHNR and CDR2 FQNEAQ (reference sequence). Trimming left V 0 bases short and J 11 bases short, with 1 base between. The CDR3 covers 10 residues. The CDR3 is CASSLAELFF. DNA of the CDR3: TGTGCCAGCAGCTTAGCCGAGCTGTTTTTT.

This clonotype was recorded a few times. This sequence joins TRBV25-1 and TRBJ1-6, with D unclear. Germline CDR1 is MGHDK and CDR2 is SYGVNS. The CDR3 spans 21 residues. Between the trimmed V and J ends, which lost 3 bases and 0 bases, there was a span of 24 bases. CDR3 sequence: CASSDPYEGSGRGSYNSPLHF. The CDR3 DNA sequence: TGTGCCAGCAGTGACCCGTATGAGGGTTCTGGGCGCGGCTCCTATAATTCACCCCTCCACTTT.

This clonotype turned up a few times. The chain combines TRBV2 with TRBJ1-6, with D possibly matching TRBD1 (5 bases). CDR3 size: 14 residues. The germline V gene encodes CDR1 SNHLY and CDR2 FYNNEI. With 1 base removed from V and 9 bases from J, the gap between germline ends came to 10 bases. CDR3 residues: CASSEGGAGSPLHF. CDR3 DNA: TGTGCCAGCAGTGAAGGCGGGGCGGGTTCACCCCTCCACTTT.

This clonotype was counted ten times or more. This sequence joins TRBV27 and TRBJ2-6; D is unclear. Trimming cost V 9 bases and J 0 bases, with 9 bases left between them. CDR3 length equals 14 residues. Germline CDR1 reads MNHEY; CDR2 reads SMNVEV (reference sequence). The CDR3 coding sequence is TGTGCCAGTAGACGGAACTCTGGGGCCAACGTCCTGACTTTC. Its translation: CASRRNSGANVLTF.

The chain combines TRBV18 with TRBJ2-5; D unclear. The V end lost 2 bases, the J end lost 7 bases, and 8 bases lay between the germline ends. Germline loops: CDR1 KGHSH, CDR2 LQKENI. This CDR3 comprises 12 residues. This CDR3 reads CASSPTKGTQYF. DNA for the CDR3: TGTGCCAGCTCACCAACGAAGGGGACCCAGTACTTC. Based on the CDR3 plus reference TRBV18 and TRBJ2-5, the full variable domain is NAGVMQNPRHLVRRRGQEARLRCSPMKGHSHVYWYRQLPEEGLKFMVYLQKENIIDESGMPKERFSAEFPKEGPSILRIQQVVRGDSAAYFCASSPTKGTQYFGPGTRLLVL.

In its sample, this clonotype was seen a few times. The genes are TRBV19 and TRBJ2-1, with D tentatively TRBD1 or TRBD2 (5 bases each). This CDR3 is 14 amino acids long. V was shortened by 5 bases and J by 4 bases, with 12 bases between the two germline ends. The V gene's germline CDR1 is LNHDA and CDR2 SQIVND (reference sequence). The CDR3: CASSPGRRYNEQFF. CDR3 nucleotides: TGTGCCAGTAGTCCGGGGCGGAGGTACAATGAGCAGTTCTTC.

This chain connects TRBV7-9 to TRBJ1-4; 7 positions agree with TRBD1. Germline V gene lookup returns CDR1 SEHNR and CDR2 FQNEAQ (reference sequence). This CDR3 is 16 amino acids long. The V and J ends lost 5 bases and 8 bases, in that order; junction bases with no gene match: 14. This CDR3 reads CASSLARGWFGEKLFF. CDR3 nucleotide sequence: TGTGCCAGCAGCCTGGCCAGGGGGTGGTTCGGCGAAAAACTGTTTTTT. Full variable domain (outside the CDR3, taken from reference TRBV7-9 and TRBJ1-4): DTGVSQNPRHKITKRGQNVTFRCDPISEHNRLYWYRQTLGQGPEFLTYFQNEAQLEKSRLLSDRFSAERPKGSFSTLEIQRTEQGDSAMYLCASSLARGWFGEKLFFGSGTQLSVL.

This clonotype was observed a few times. The chain has TRBV20-1 and TRBJ2-1; D tentatively reads TRBD1 or TRBD2 (8 bases each). The V gene's germline CDR1 is DFQATT and CDR2 SNEGSKA (reference sequence). Between the trimmed V and J ends, which lost 6 bases and 7 bases, there was a span of 19 bases. The CDR3 spans 14 residues. This CDR3 is CSAPPGGGRNEQFF. DNA of the CDR3: TGCAGTGCGCCCCCAGGGGGCGGGAGGAATGAGCAGTTCTTC.

This sequence joins TRBV29-1 and TRBJ1-2, with D possibly TRBD1 on 6 matching bases. There are 12 residues in the CDR3. From germline, CDR1 is SQVTM and CDR2 ANQGSEA. The ends were cut back, 3 bases at V and 5 bases at J, with 10 bases in the middle. CDR3 protein: CSVEGAWYGYTF. The DNA for the CDR3 is TGCAGCGTTGAGGGGGCGTGGTATGGCTACACCTTC.

This clonotype has more than one count but fewer than ten. V is TRBV6-1 and J is TRBJ2-5, with D uncertain. This CDR3 has 15 amino acids. Trimming cost V 5 bases and J 8 bases, with 21 bases left between them. Germline CDR1 is MNHNS and CDR2 is SASEGT. The CDR3 DNA sequence: TGTGCCAGCAGTACCCCGACGGACCTGACCTATACCCAGTACTTC. Translating it yields CASSTPTDLTYTQYF.

Only a few counts were recorded for this clonotype. The rearrangement uses TRBV6-2 or TRBV6-3 and TRBJ2-7; 8 nucleotides agree with TRBD1. Looked up from germline, CDR1 is MNHEY and CDR2 is SVGEGT. The ends lost 6 bases at V and 2 bases at J; junction bases unmatched: 9. The CDR3 sequence is 15 residues long. CDR3 DNA: TGTGCCAGCAGACGCCGGACAGGGCCAACCTACGAGCAGTACGTC. It specifies CASRRRTGPTYEQYV.

V usage is TRBV2 and J usage is TRBJ2-7, with D unresolved. This CDR3 is 12 amino acids long. Per the germline V gene, CDR1 is SNHLY and CDR2 is FYNNEI. V lost 6 bases, J lost 2 bases, and 8 bases lay in between. The CDR3 protein is CASRWEPYEQYF. The CDR3 DNA is TGTGCCAGCAGATGGGAACCCTACGAGCAGTACTTC.

This clonotype was detected many times. The chain combines TRBV7-3 with TRBJ2-3, with 9 bases that match TRBD2. CDR1 is SGHTA and CDR2 is FQGTGA in the germline V gene. The V segment lost 2 bases and the J segment 8 bases; nucleotides outside the gene matches: 17. The CDR3 is 18 residues long. The CDR3 nucleotides read TGTGCCAGCAGCTTATATCCCCACACTACTGCGGGGGGGGGTACGCAGTATTTT. This gives the protein CASSLYPHTTAGGGTQYF.

The chain couples TRBV25-1 to TRBJ1-6; D is unclear. The CDR3 runs 10 residues. The ends were cut back, 8 bases at V and 8 bases at J, with 4 bases in the middle. CDR1 and CDR2 (germline): MGHDK, SYGVNS. The CDR3 loop reads CASGHSPLHF. DNA of the CDR3: TGTGCCAGCGGGCATTCACCCCTCCACTTT.

The genes are TRBV12-3 or TRBV12-4 and TRBJ2-5; D gene uncertain. V shed 5 bases and J shed 5 bases, with 9 bases lying between them. The CDR3 has 12 amino acids. The CDR3, as DNA: TGTGCCAGCAGTCTCCCACCCGAGACCCAGTACTTC. Translation gives CASSLPPETQYF.

The gene calls are TRBV7-9 and TRBJ2-7, with a tentative D call TRBD1 (5 bases). The CDR3 covers 15 residues. Germline V gives CDR1 SEHNR, CDR2 FQNEAQ (reference sequence). With 2 bases removed from V and 1 base from J, the gap between germline ends came to 12 bases. The CDR3 sequence: CASSLPQGPSYEQYF. Here the CDR3 DNA reads TGTGCCAGCAGCTTACCCCAGGGTCCGTCCTACGAGCAGTACTTC.

V and J are TRBV6-6 and TRBJ1-2, with D possibly being TRBD1 (5 bases). V gave up 6 bases and J gave up 2 bases, with 7 bases separating them. Germline V gene data show CDR1 as MNHNY and CDR2 as SVGAGI (reference sequence). The CDR3 sequence is 12 residues long. The CDR3 is CASSQGNYGYTF. DNA of the CDR3: TGTGCCAGCAGCCAGGGAAACTATGGCTACACCTTC.

The chain employs TRBV7-9 and TRBJ1-1, with 9 bases lining up with TRBD1. There are 17 residues in the CDR3. J was trimmed by 1 base and V by 4 bases; bases with no gene match: 10. Per germline, CDR1 SEHNR and CDR2 FQNEAQ (reference sequence). The CDR3 region has the DNA TGTGCCAGCAGCTCAGGAACAGGGGGCCTAGGGAACACTGAAGCTTTCTTT. Translated: CASSSGTGGLGNTEAFF.